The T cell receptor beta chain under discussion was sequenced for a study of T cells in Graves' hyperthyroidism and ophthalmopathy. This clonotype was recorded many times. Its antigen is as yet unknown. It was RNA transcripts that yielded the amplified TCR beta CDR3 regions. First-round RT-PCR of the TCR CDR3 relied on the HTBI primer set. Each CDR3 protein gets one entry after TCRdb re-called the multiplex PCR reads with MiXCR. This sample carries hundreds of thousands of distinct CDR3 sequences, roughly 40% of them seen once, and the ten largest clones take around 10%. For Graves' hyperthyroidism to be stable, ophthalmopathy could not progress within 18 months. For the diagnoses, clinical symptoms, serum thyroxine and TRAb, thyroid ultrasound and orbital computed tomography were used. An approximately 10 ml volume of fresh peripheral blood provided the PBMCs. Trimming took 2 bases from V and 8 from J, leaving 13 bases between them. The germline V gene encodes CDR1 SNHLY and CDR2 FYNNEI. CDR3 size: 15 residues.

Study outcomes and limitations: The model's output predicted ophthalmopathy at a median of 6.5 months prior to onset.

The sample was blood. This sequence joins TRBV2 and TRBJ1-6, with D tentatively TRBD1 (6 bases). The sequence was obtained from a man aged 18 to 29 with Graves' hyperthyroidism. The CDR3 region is CASSENVGAYSPLHF. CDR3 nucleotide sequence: TGTGCCAGCAGTGAAAACGTGGGGGCTTATTCACCCCTCCACTTT. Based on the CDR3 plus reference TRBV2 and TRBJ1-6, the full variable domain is EPEVTQTPSHQVTQMGQEVILRCVPISNHLYFYWYRQILGQKVEFLVSFYNNEISEKSEIFDDQFSVERPDGSNFTLKIRSTKLEDSAMYFCASSENVGAYSPLHFGNGTRLTVT.